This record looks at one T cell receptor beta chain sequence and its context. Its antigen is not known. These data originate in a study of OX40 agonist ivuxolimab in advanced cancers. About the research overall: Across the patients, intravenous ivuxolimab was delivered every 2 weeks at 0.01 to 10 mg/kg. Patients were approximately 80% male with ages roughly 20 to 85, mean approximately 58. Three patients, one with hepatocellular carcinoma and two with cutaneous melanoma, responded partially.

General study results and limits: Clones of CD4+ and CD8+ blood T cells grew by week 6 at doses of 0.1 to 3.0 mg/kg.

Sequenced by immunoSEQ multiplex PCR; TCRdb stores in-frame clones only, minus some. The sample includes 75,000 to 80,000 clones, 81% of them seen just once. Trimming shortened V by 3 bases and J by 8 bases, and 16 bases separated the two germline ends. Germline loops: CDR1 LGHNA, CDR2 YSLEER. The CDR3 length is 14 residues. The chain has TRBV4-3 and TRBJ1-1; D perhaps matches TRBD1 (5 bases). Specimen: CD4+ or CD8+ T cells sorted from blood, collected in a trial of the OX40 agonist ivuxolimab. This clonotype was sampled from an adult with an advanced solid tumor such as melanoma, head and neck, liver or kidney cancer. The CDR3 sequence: CASSHPPRGSEAFF. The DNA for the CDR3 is TGCGCCAGCAGCCACCCACCAAGGGGAAGCGAAGCTTTCTTT.